This T cell receptor (beta chain) emerged from a study of beta chain features in type 1 diabetes. Findings of the study overall: When Type 1 diabetes patients were examined, their TCRB CDR3s proved moderately but significantly shorter in all four CD4+ subsets.

Reverse transcription of all isolated RNA meant that expressed TCRB transcripts were sequenced. Around 3.57 million reads was the average for naive, central memory and regulatory T cell samples. Clones were read by immunoSEQ multiplex PCR, and TCRdb kept only the in-frame ones, dropping some. The sample comprises about 27,000 clones, roughly three fifths of which are singletons, and approximately 1.5% rests with the top ten. About this clone: Antigen unknown.

The V and J ends lost 6 bases and 8 bases respectively, with 11 bases between them. This CDR3 is built from 12 residues. The germline CDR1 and CDR2 sequences are MNHNY and SVGAGI (reference sequence). The rearrangement uses TRBV6-6 and TRBJ2-1; perhaps TRBD1 as D (6 bases). Sequenced input: Tregs from blood. The sequence came from a woman between 18 and 30 years old with type 1 diabetes. The CDR3 region is CASSPGVHEQFF. CDR3 nucleotide sequence: TGTGCCAGCAGCCCAGGGGTCCATGAGCAGTTCTTC.